This entry features one T cell receptor beta chain sequence. The antigen it recognizes is unknown. No base quality values were provided; no much bigger clone lies one nucleotide off. The same CDR3 is also encoded by other DNA sequences in this sample. The data are from a study of shared clonotypes between healthy human individuals (dated by TCRdb to the early 2020s). Concerning the study at large: The cohort comprised a couple of women and a few men aged 18 to 49 years. For each donor, CD4 naive and CD4 memory were each run on three plates, CD8 naive on two plates, and CD8 memory on one plate. To estimate repertoire size and how much clonotype sharing occurs between individuals, the study deeply sequenced the blood TCR repertoires of about five healthy adults. Different laboratories and diverse techniques were used to prepare libraries and sequence TCR repertoires, to increase sequencing depth and limit assay-specific biases. Between about 0.94 and 8.9 billion PBMCs per donor were obtained by leukapheresis.

Healthy HIV-negative adults with no recently reported acute infections or vaccinations were included as donors. Every donor was a Caucasian adult residing in Nashville, Tennessee, USA. Magnetic negative selection was used to enrich CD4+ T cells, after which naive cells were positively selected on CD45RA and the negative fraction became the memory subset. Blood was obtained by leukapheresis, after which PBMCs were separated by Ficoll-Histopaque density gradient centrifugation and cryopreserved in liquid nitrogen vapor phase. Analytical flow cytometry was used to check the purity and quantity of every magnetically sorted T cell population. Genomic DNA was isolated from every sorted fraction and measured by UV absorbance on a Nanodrop 2000c. The paper's findings and limits, for the study overall: Even with the large sequencing depth, rarefaction of the sorted-subset datasets indicated that sequencing was incomplete. Larger estimated clonotype richness was generally found for naive subsets than for memory subsets. Sampling was restricted to blood, and TCR repertoires in tissues likely differ from the TCR repertoires found in blood. About 4.5% of naive CD4, around 4% of naive CD8, 2.3% of memory CD4, and 0.4% of memory CD8 clonotypes were shared across a few donors. The small number of donors limited the genetic and exposure-history diversity represented. Pairwise subsampling indicated that sequencing depth was expected to affect the degree of clonotype sharing among donors. Higher generation probabilities were observed for clonotypes shared by all four sorted-subset donors than for non-shared clonotypes.

Using the deep immunoSEQ assay, TCR CDR3 regions were amplified from genomic DNA by multiplex PCR. Extracted genomic DNA from each cell subset was spread evenly across all wells of several immunoSEQ 96-well plates, with each plate serving as a replicate. Each replicate PCR for sorted subsets received 200 ng genomic DNA, equal to around 32,000 T cell genomes. Purified libraries were measured with a Qubit 3.0 fluorometer, size-checked on a Bioanalyzer 2100, and measured again with the KAPA Library Quantification kit. Every immunoSEQ 96-well plate was sequenced on a separate single-read 150-cycle Illumina NextSeq 550 flow cell. The original methods were these. The immunoSEQ output contained only junctional sequences without quality scores, so filtering could not match that applied to full-length reads. To assign V/J genes and CDR3, sequences were annotated against IMGT germline references using PyIR, a Python wrapper for IgBLAST v1.9. Reads with weak V/J assignments (E-value above 1e-6), missing CDR3, stop codons, out-of-frame junctions, or ambiguous translated residues were removed. V3J clonotypes were defined by identical inferred V gene, J gene, and CDR3 amino acid sequence. The percentage overlap between two repertoires was calculated by dividing the number of shared unique clonotypes by the size of the smaller repertoire. Three approaches were used to assess repertoire richness: RTK rarefaction, the Chao1 estimator, and Recon v2.1 estimates of unobserved clonotypes. For all TCRbeta clonotypes obtained by the gDNA method from a few donors, generation probabilities were computed with OLGA. The source is immuneACCESS, and TCRdb retained only in-frame sequences with V and J called. Part of the clones is not carried over; for the studies checked, unresolved V genes explain less than half of this, and the remainder is unexplained. V, J and clone size are those of that table, while D and trimming were read from the DNA. In this sample the table shows 980,000 or so clones, more than 75% of which occur a single time. Nearly 1.5% of the sample goes to the ten largest clones.

V loses 6 bases, J loses 4 bases, and the germline ends lie 12 bases apart. The CDR3 measures 13 amino acids from cysteine to phenylalanine. Only the CDR3 region is kept as DNA, spanning 39 bases read in frame from base 1. The germline V gene encodes CDR1 LNHDA and CDR2 SQIVND (reference sequence). The TCR was taken from a man younger than 35 in good health. The chain is assembled from TRBV19 and TRBJ2-5; the D assignment is uncertain and may be TRBD1 or TRBD2, with 5 bases supporting each. Sequenced sample: memory CD4+ T cells sorted from blood. The intended sense of this specimen's cell subset or site label: CD45RA-negative fraction. The DNA sequence is given as TGTGCCAGTAGCCCCCCGGGACGAGAGACCCAGTACTTC. Its protein product is CASSPPGRETQYF.